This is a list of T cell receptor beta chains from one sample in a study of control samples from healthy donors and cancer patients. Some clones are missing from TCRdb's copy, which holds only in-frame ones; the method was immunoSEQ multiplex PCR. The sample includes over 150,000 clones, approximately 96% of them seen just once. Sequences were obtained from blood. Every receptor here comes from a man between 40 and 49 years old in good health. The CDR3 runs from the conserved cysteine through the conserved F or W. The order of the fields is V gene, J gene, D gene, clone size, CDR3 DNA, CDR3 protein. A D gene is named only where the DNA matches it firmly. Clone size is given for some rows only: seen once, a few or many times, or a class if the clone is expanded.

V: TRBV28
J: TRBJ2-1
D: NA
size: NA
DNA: TGTGCCAGCAGAATTAGCGGTGGGGCCAATGAGCAGTTCTTC
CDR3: CASRISGGANEQFF

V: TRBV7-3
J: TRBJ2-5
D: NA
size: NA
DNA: TGTGCCAGCAGCCCATACACTCGAGAGACCCAGTACTTC
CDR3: CASSPYTRETQYF

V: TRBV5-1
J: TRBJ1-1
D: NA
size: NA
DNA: TGCGCCAGCAGCCCTACCCCCACAGGGACCCCTGAAGCTTTCTTT
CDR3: CASSPTPTGTPEAFF

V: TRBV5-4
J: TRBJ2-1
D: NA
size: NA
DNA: TGTGCCAGCAGCCCAACTACAATGGAGCAGTTCTTC
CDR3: CASSPTTMEQFF

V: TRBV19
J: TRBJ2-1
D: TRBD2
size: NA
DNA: TGTGCCAGTAGACCCCGGGGGGGTTACAATGAGCAGTTCTTC
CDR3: CASRPRGGYNEQFF

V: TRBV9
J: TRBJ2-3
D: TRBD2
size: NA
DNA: TGTGCCAGCAGCCCTACCGGACTAGCGGGGGACACGCAGTATTTT
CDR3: CASSPTGLAGDTQYF

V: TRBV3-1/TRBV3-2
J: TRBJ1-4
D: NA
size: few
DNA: TGTGCCAGCAGCCCTGGACTTACTAATGAAAAACTGTTTTTT
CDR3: CASSPGLTNEKLFF

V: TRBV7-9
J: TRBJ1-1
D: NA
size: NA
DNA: TGTGCCAGCAGCTTAGATACGAACACTGAAGCTTTCTTT
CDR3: CASSLDTNTEAFF

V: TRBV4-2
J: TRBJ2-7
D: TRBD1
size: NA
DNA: TGTGCCAGCAGCCAAGATCTGGACGCCGGGACAGGGAGCTCCTACGAGCAGTACTTC
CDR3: CASSQDLDAGTGSSYEQYF

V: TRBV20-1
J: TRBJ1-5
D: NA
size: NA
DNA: TGCAGTGCTAGTTCAGAAATCTATAGCAATCAGCCCCAGCATTTT
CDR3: CSASSEIYSNQPQHF

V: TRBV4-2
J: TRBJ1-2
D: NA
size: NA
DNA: TGTGCCAGCAGCCAAGAGGTGGGAACAGATGAAACTAACTATGGCTACACCTTC
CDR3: CASSQEVGTDETNYGYTF

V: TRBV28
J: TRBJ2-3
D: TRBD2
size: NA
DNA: TGTGCCAGCGGGACAAACGGGGGGGGTACAGATACGCAGTATTTT
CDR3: CASGTNGGGTDTQYF

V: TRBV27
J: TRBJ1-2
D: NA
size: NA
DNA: TGTGCCAGCAGTTTATCCCCGGTCGTAAACTATGGCTACACCTTC
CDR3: CASSLSPVVNYGYTF

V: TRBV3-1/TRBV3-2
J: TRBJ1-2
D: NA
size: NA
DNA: TGTGCCTCTAGGGACGGCAACTATGGCTACACCTTC
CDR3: CASRDGNYGYTF

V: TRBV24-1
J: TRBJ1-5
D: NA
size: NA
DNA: TGTGCCACCAGTCCGGTTCAGCCCCAGCATTTT
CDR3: CATSPVQPQHF

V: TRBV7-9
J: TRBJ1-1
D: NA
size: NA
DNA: TGTGCCAGCAGCTTTAGAGTTAAACCGACCTCTGAAGCTTTCTTT
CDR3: CASSFRVKPTSEAFF

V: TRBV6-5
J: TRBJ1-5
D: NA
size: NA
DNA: TGTGCCAGCAGCTCCAGGGCTAGCAATCAGCCCCAGCATTTT
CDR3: CASSSRASNQPQHF

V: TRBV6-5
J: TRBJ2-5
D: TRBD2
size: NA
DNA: TGTGCCAGCAGTTACGTTACTAGCGGGGAAGAGACCCAGTACTTC
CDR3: CASSYVTSGEETQYF

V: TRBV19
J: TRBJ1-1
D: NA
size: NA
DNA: TGTGCCAGTAGTATGGCAGGGTCGAACACTGAAGCTTTCTTT
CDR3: CASSMAGSNTEAFF

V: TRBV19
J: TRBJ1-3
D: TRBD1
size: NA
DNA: TGTGCCAGTAGTACACTTACAGGGGCTGGAAACACCATATATTTT
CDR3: CASSTLTGAGNTIYF

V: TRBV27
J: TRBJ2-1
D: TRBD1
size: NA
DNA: TGTGCCAGCAGTCTTCGGACAGGCTCCTTAGATGAGCAGTTCTTC
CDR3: CASSLRTGSLDEQFF

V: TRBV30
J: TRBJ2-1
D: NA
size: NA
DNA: TGTGCCTGCATAAAAAAATCAGGCAATGAGCAGTTCTTC
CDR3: CACIKKSGNEQFF

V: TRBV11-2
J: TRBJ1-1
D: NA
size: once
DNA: TGTGCCAGCAGCTTCCTTTCCCCGACAGCAATGAACACTGAAGCTTTCTTT
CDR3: CASSFLSPTAMNTEAFF

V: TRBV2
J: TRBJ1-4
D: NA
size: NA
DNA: TGTGCCAGCAGTGAGTCCCAGATTAATGAAAAACTGTTTTTT
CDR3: CASSESQINEKLFF

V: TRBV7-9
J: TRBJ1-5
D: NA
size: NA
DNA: TGTGCCAGCAGCCCTGGAGGGGACACCAATCAGCCCCAGCATTTT
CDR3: CASSPGGDTNQPQHF

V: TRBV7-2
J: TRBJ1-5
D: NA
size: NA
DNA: TGTGCCAGCAGCTTTTCCCTAGGATATCAGCCCCAGCATTTT
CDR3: CASSFSLGYQPQHF

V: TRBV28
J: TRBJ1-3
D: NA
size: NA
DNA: TGTGCCAGCAGTTTAGGGGGGATTCGGGGAAACACCATATATTTT
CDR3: CASSLGGIRGNTIYF

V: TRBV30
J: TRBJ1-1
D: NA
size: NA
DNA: TGTGCCTGGAGTGCGGAAAGGTCCACTGAAGCTTTCTTT
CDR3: CAWSAERSTEAFF

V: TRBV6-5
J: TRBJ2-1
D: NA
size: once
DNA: TGTGCCTTAGGCTCGGTGGGGGGGCCTTACAATGAGCAGTTCTTC
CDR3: CALGSVGGPYNEQFF

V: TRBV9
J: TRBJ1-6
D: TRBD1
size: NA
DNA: TGTGCCAGCAGTGAGACAGGGGAACCTTCACCCCTCCACTTT
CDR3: CASSETGEPSPLHF

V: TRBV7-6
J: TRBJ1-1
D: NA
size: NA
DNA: TGTGCCAGCAGCCCCTCCATTTTTGGGATGAACACTGAAGCTTTCTTT
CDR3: CASSPSIFGMNTEAFF

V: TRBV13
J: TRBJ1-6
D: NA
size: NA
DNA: TGTGCCAGCAGCTTAGTCGGTTCGGGGAGAGATTCACCCCTCCACTTT
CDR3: CASSLVGSGRDSPLHF

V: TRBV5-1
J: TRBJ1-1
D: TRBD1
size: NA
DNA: TGCGCCAGCAGCGTGGCCGTTGGCGGGACAGGCGAAGCTTTCTTT
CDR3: CASSVAVGGTGEAFF

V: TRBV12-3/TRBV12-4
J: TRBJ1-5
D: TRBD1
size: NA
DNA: TGTGCCAGCAGTCAGGACAGGGAACGGCCCCAGCATTTT
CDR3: CASSQDRERPQHF

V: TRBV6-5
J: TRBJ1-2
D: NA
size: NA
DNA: TGTGCCAGCAGACAGGATAACTATGGCTACACCTTC
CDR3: CASRQDNYGYTF

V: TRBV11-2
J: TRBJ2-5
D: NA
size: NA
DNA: TGTGCCAGCTCGAAGACAGGACCCCAAGAGACCCAGTACTTC
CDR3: CASSKTGPQETQYF

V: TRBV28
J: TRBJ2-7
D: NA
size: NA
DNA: TGTGCCAGCAGAGTCGCTTCCTACGAGCAGTACTTC
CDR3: CASRVASYEQYF

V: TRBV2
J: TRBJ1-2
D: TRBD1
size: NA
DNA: TGTGCCAGCAGTGAAGGACAGGGGGCTGCGATAAACTATGGCTACACCTTC
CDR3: CASSEGQGAAINYGYTF

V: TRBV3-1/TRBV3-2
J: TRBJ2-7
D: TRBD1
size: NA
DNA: TGTGCCAGCAGCCGGACAGGGTCGGGCAGACTGGAGCAGTACTTC
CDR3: CASSRTGSGRLEQYF

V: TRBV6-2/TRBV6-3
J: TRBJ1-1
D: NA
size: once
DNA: TGTGCCAGCAGTTACCTTCAGGGGAACACTGAAGCTTTCTTT
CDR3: CASSYLQGNTEAFF

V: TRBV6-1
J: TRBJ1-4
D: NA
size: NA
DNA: TGTGCCAGCAGTGAAACTGCGACTAATGAAAAACTGTTTTTT
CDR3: CASSETATNEKLFF

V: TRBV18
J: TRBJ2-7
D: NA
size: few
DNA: TGTGCCAGCTCCCAGGACCGGAACGAGCAGTACTTC
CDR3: CASSQDRNEQYF

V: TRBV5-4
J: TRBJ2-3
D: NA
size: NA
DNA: TGTGCCAGCAGCTTGCAGGGCTCAGATACGCAGTATTTT
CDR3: CASSLQGSDTQYF

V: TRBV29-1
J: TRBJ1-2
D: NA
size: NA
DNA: TGCAGCGTTGTGGGGGTTGGGAATGGCTACACCTTC
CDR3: CSVVGVGNGYTF

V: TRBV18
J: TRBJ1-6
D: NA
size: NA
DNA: TGTGCCAGCTCACCTAGAGCGGTCACGGGCGGCTCACCCCTCCACTTT
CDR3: CASSPRAVTGGSPLHF

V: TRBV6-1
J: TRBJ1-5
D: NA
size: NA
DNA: TGTGCCAGCAGTGAATTCTCGGAGAATCAGCCCCAGCATTTT
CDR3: CASSEFSENQPQHF

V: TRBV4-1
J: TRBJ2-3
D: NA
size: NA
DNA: TGCGCCAGCAGCCTCTTACACAGGGTTTTTGAGGGGGTCCCGTCTTTT
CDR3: CASSLLHRVFEGVPSF

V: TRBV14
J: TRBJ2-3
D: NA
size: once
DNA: TGTGCCAGCAGCCAACAGGGGGGATGGTCAGATACGCAGTATTTT
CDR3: CASSQQGGWSDTQYF

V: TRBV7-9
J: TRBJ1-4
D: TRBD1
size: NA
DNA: TGTGCCAGCAGCTTGGGGGACAGGGCAAATGAAAAACTGTTTTTT
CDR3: CASSLGDRANEKLFF

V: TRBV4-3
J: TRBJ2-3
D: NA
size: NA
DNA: TGCGCCAGCAGCCAAGAGCCCGTCCTTGATACAGATACGCAGTATTTT
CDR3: CASSQEPVLDTDTQYF

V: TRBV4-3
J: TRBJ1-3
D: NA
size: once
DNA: TGCGCCAGCAGCCAAGAATGGACGCCCTACTCTGGAAACACCATATATTTT
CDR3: CASSQEWTPYSGNTIYF

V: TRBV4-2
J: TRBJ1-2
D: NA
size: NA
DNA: TGTGCCAGCAGCCAAGCGGGGTCAGGGTTGGACTATGGCTACACCTTC
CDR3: CASSQAGSGLDYGYTF

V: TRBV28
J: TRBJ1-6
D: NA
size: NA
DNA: TGTGCCAGCACCCCCCACGGGGGGGCAGGGTCACCCCTCCACTTT
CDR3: CASTPHGGAGSPLHF

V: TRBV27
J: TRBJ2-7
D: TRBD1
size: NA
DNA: TGTGCCAGCAGCACTCCCTCTCGGGACAGCTCCTACGAGCAGTACTTC
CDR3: CASSTPSRDSSYEQYF

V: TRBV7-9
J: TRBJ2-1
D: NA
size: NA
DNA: TGTGCCAGCAGCTTAGTAGCCGATGAGCAGTTCTTC
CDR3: CASSLVADEQFF